Given below is one T cell receptor (beta chain) in context. Its antigen is not identified. The data derive from a study of T cell responses to AZD1222 COVID-19 vaccine. Findings and caveats of the study: Spike-wide vaccine-associated CD4 TCRs dominated at 160-218 and 743-854. Clonal diversity was possibly underestimated, and white British individuals and females predominated among donors.

Libraries were prepared by immunoSEQ multiplex PCR; TCRdb keeps only in-frame clonotypes and omits some of them. The sample lists some 130,000 clones; around nine tenths were seen once. V gave up 6 bases and J gave up 7 bases, with 13 bases separating them. Germline values: CDR1 LNHDA, CDR2 SQIVND (reference sequence). CDR3 length: 14 residues. Analysis merged second doses at about 4 or about 12 weeks. This chain joins TRBV19 and TRBJ1-6; tentatively, D is TRBD1 (5 bases). The TCR originated in an adult who received the AZD1222 COVID-19 vaccine. The sample consisted of peripheral blood, taken 28 days after the second AZD1222 dose. The CDR3 nucleotides read TGTGCCAGTAGCCCCGGGACGGCGAATTCACCCCTCCACTTT. Translating gives CASSPGTANSPLHF.